One and the same sample provided the 25 T cell receptor beta chains below, sequenced in a study of cytomegalovirus exposure and HLA in healthy donors. The primer mix had 60 Vbeta and 13 Jbeta primers. The method was immunoSEQ multiplex PCR; TCRdb's version includes in-frame clones alone and lacks a portion of them. The table records about 92,000 clones, more than 65% of them present only once. The sequencing input was PBMCs. The receptors were gathered from a girl aged 2-10 years in good health and CMV-seropositive.

The chain uses TRBV5-4 and TRBJ1-1, with a tentative D call TRBD1 (5 bases). Trimming took 4 bases from V and 1 from J, leaving 11 bases between them. Germline CDR1 and CDR2: SGHNT and YYREEE (reference sequence). This CDR3 is built from 14 residues. CDR3 sequence: CASSTLDKNTEAFF. The DNA of the CDR3 is TGTGCCAGCAGCACCCTGGACAAGAACACTGAAGCTTTCTTT.

V gene TRBV5-6 combines with J gene TRBJ2-1, with TRBD2 as a possible D gene (5 bases). Per germline, CDR1 SGHDT and CDR2 YYEEEE. The CDR3 is made up of 13 amino acids. With 2 bases removed from V and 7 bases from J, the gap between germline ends came to 10 bases. In nucleotides, the CDR3 is TGTGCCAGCAGCTTTGGACTTCGGAATGAGCAGTTCTTC. Amino acid sequence: CASSFGLRNEQFF.

The chain links TRBV6-5 to TRBJ2-7; possibly TRBD2 for D (6 bases). Between the trimmed V and J ends, which lost 5 bases and 4 bases, there was a span of 18 bases. The CDR3 loop spans 15 amino acids. CDR1 MNHEY and CDR2 SVGAGI come from the germline V gene. CDR3 loop: CASSGTPRDSYEQYF. CDR3 DNA sequence: TGTGCCAGCAGTGGGACTCCCAGGGACTCTTACGAGCAGTACTTC.

The V gene is TRBV6-5, the J gene TRBJ2-7; 10 bases fit TRBD2. The length of the CDR3 is 15 residues. In germline, CDR1 is MNHEY, CDR2 SVGAGI. Germline trimming cut 6 bases from V and 3 bases from J; bases unmatched to any gene: 8. The CDR3 is CASRASGSRNYEQYF. The CDR3 bases are TGTGCCAGCAGAGCTAGCGGGAGTAGGAACTACGAGCAGTACTTC.

This clone occurred a few times. The chain carries TRBV20-1 and TRBJ1-1; 7 bases agree with TRBD1. CDR1 and CDR2 (germline): DFQATT, SNEGSKA (reference sequence). The CDR3 has 11 amino acids. V was pared by 5 bases and J by 10 bases, with 7 bases of the junction left unmatched. The CDR3 sequence: CSADRQGVAFF. CDR3 DNA sequence: TGCAGTGCTGATCGACAGGGTGTAGCTTTCTTT.

This clone was seen a single time. The chain joins TRBV27 to TRBJ2-1; TRBD1 matches 9 bases. CDR3 size: 16 residues. The J segment lost 0 bases and the V segment lost 4 bases, leaving 4 bases of the junction unmatched. Germline lookup yields CDR1 MNHEY and CDR2 SMNVEV (reference sequence). The CDR3 DNA reads as TGTGCCAGCAGTTCACAGGGGGCCGGCTCCTACAATGAGCAGTTCTTC. This sequence encodes CASSSQGAGSYNEQFF.

This chain uses TRBV28 with TRBJ2-5; perhaps TRBD1 as D (7 bases). The CDR3 is made up of 15 amino acids. Trimming took off 5 bases at V and 4 bases at J, with 17 bases between the two ends. Looked up from germline, CDR1 is MDHEN and CDR2 is SYDVKM. CDR3 protein: CASSRDSGTAETQYF. Here the CDR3 DNA reads TGTGCCAGCAGTCGGGACTCCGGGACAGCAGAGACCCAGTACTTC. Together with reference TRBV28 and TRBJ2-5, the CDR3 gives the full variable domain: DVKVTQSSRYLVKRTGEKVFLECVQDMDHENMFWYRQDPGLGLRLIYFSYDVKMKEKGDIPEGYSVSREKKERFSLILESASTNQTSMYLCASSRDSGTAETQYFGPGTRLLVL.

This clone was found a few times. The rearrangement uses TRBV27 and TRBJ2-1; 10 positions agree with TRBD1. Per the germline V gene, CDR1 is MNHEY and CDR2 is SMNVEV (reference sequence). This CDR3 comprises 13 residues. J was trimmed by 7 bases and V by 6 bases; bases with no gene match: 3. CDR3 nucleotides: TGTGCCAGCAGCCTGGGACAGGGGAATGAGCAGTTCTTC. The encoded protein is CASSLGQGNEQFF.

V gene TRBV6-5 combines with J gene TRBJ1-3, with D uncertain. This CDR3 is 14 amino acids long. Germline assignment: CDR1 MNHEY and CDR2 SVGAGI. V was cut by 6 bases and J by 0 bases, with 9 bases left in between. The DNA of the CDR3 is TGTGCCAGCAGGATGAGGGTCTCTGGAAACACCATATATTTT. Translated, it gives CASRMRVSGNTIYF.

This clone appeared once. V usage is TRBV5-1 and J usage is TRBJ1-3; D possibly corresponds to TRBD1 (6 bases). The V and J ends lost 3 bases and 8 bases respectively, with 12 bases between them. The CDR3 length is 13 residues. Germline V gives CDR1 SGHRS, CDR2 YFSETQ. CDR3 protein: CASSSGELDTIYF. The CDR3 bases are TGCGCCAGCAGCTCAGGGGAGTTGGACACCATATATTTT.

This chain joins TRBV27 and TRBJ2-7; 9 bases match TRBD1. V was clipped by 5 bases and J by 7 bases; unmatched bases: 15. CDR3 length equals 16 residues. Germline CDR1 is MNHEY and CDR2 is SMNVEV (reference sequence). CDR3 coding DNA: TGTGCCAGCAGTGTGCCCCCGGGACAGGGTTTCCGGGAGCAGTACTTC. Its protein product is CASSVPPGQGFREQYF.

This sequence joins TRBV29-1 and TRBJ2-3; 10 bases are shared with TRBD2. CDR3 size: 15 residues. Trimming took 4 bases from V and 6 from J; bases not matched to a gene: 10. Germline-derived CDR1 and CDR2 are SQVTM and ANQGSEA. The CDR3 DNA is TGCAGCGTTGTTTGGCCTAGCGGGAGTTCGGATACGCAGTATTTT. Amino acid sequence: CSVVWPSGSSDTQYF.

The chain employs TRBV29-1 and TRBJ1-1; D is uncertain. CDR3 size: 12 residues. Germline lookup yields CDR1 SQVTM and CDR2 ANQGSEA. The V and J ends lost 3 bases and 0 bases respectively, with 5 bases between them. The CDR3 reads CSVDSVNTEAFF. Written as DNA, the CDR3 is TGCAGCGTTGACAGTGTGAACACTGAAGCTTTCTTT.

This chain connects TRBV27 to TRBJ2-1; D is possibly TRBD1 (5 bases). Trimming took off 5 bases at V and 15 bases at J, with 14 bases between the two ends. CDR1 and CDR2 from the germline V gene are MNHEY and SMNVEV (reference sequence). CDR3 length: 11 amino acids. The CDR3, as DNA: TGTGCCAGCAGTGCTCTAGGGGTGATGTTCTTC. It encodes CASSALGVMFF.

V is TRBV7-9 and J is TRBJ1-2; D not certain. CDR1 is SEHNR, CDR2 FQNEAQ, per germline (reference sequence). The CDR3 is made up of 15 amino acids. The V gene lost 7 bases and the J gene lost 0 bases, with 15 bases spanning the gap. This CDR3 reads CASILFHTANYGYTF. CDR3 nucleotides: TGTGCCAGCATCCTCTTCCACACCGCTAACTATGGCTACACCTTC.

The gene calls are TRBV15 and TRBJ1-1, with D unresolved. The CDR3 runs to 13 residues. V was pared by 1 base and J by 2 bases, with 5 bases between. The germline gives CDR1 LNHNV, CDR2 YYDKDF (reference sequence). The CDR3 nucleotides are TGTGCCACCAGCAGAGTACTTAACACTGAAGCTTTCTTT. Translated, it gives CATSRVLNTEAFF.

The chain is built from TRBV25-1 and TRBJ2-1; 8 nucleotides match TRBD2. This CDR3 is built from 12 residues. Germline V gives CDR1 MGHDK, CDR2 SYGVNS. V shed 3 bases, J shed 13 bases, and the junction held 5 bases outside the gene matches. The CDR3 coding sequence is TGTGCCAGCAGTGAGACTAGCGTGGCCCAGTTCTTC. Translating it yields CASSETSVAQFF.

The CDR3 is CASSQAGAGLAYF. CDR3 nucleotide sequence: TGTGCCAGCAGCCAAGCGGGAGCGGGACTAGCATACTTC. The genes are TRBV4-2 and TRBJ2-7, with 9 bases fitting TRBD2. The CDR3 has 13 residues. Unmatched junction bases numbered 8, after V lost 1 base and J lost 13 bases. Germline V gene sequence: CDR1 LGHNA, CDR2 YNFKEQ.

The rearrangement uses TRBV4-3 and TRBJ2-7, with 7 bases matching TRBD2. V dropped 0 bases and J dropped 11; count of bases not matched to a gene: 7. CDR1 is LGHNA and CDR2 is YSLEER in the germline V gene. This CDR3 is 13 amino acids long. CDR3 sequence reads: CASSQEPGLDEYF. The CDR3 bases are TGCGCCAGCAGCCAAGAACCCGGACTAGATGAGTACTTC.

The chain recombines TRBV7-9 with TRBJ2-2; D is possibly TRBD2 (6 bases). The CDR3 runs to 16 residues. Germline CDR1 SEHNR, CDR2 FQNEAQ (reference sequence). V was trimmed by 3 bases and J by 5 bases, leaving 16 bases between them. CDR3 region: CASSLAIHAGTGELFF. CDR3 coding DNA: TGTGCCAGCAGCTTGGCTATACACGCGGGGACCGGGGAGCTGTTTTTT.

V gene TRBV20-1 combines with J gene TRBJ1-2; no clear D. The CDR3 sequence is 11 residues long. V shed 0 bases and J shed 8 bases, with 7 bases lying between them. CDR1 and CDR2 from the germline V gene are DFQATT and SNEGSKA (reference sequence). CDR3 loop: CSARDGGGYTF. CDR3 DNA sequence: TGCAGTGCTAGAGATGGCGGAGGCTACACCTTC.

A few counts support this clone. This chain connects TRBV10-2 to TRBJ2-5; 10 nucleotides line up with TRBD2. The CDR3 is made up of 13 amino acids. V trimming: 6 bases; J trimming: 5 bases; junction bases outside the gene matches: 3. The germline CDR1 and CDR2 sequences are WSHSY and SAAADI. The CDR3 nucleotides read TGCGCCAGCAGAGTAGCGGGAGGCGAGACCCAGTACTTC. This sequence encodes CASRVAGGETQYF.

The V and J genes are TRBV6-5 and TRBJ1-2, with D possibly matching TRBD1 (6 bases). V was cut by 8 bases and J by 5 bases, with 9 bases left in between. This CDR3 contains 11 residues. Looked up from germline, CDR1 is MNHEY and CDR2 is SVGAGI. CDR3: CASLTGYGYTF. The CDR3, as DNA: TGTGCCAGCCTGACAGGTTATGGCTACACCTTC.

This clone has only a few counts. This rearrangement joins TRBV6-5 to TRBJ1-5, with D possibly being TRBD1 (6 bases). In germline, CDR1 is MNHEY, CDR2 SVGAGI. Deletions cut 6 bases from V and 7 bases from J, with 13 bases between. The CDR3 extends over 13 amino acids. CDR3 sequence reads: CASSQGPPQPQHF. The CDR3 DNA is TGTGCCAGCAGCCAGGGGCCCCCACAGCCCCAGCATTTT.

The chain has TRBV14 and TRBJ2-2; tentatively, D is TRBD1 (6 bases). This CDR3 has 13 amino acids. The germline V gene encodes CDR1 SGHDN and CDR2 FVKESK. V lost 6 bases to trimming and J lost 7 bases, with 12 bases between them. The CDR3 DNA is TGTGCCAGCAGTCGGACAGCGGTCGGGGAGCTGTTTTTT. Translated: CASSRTAVGELFF.